In its sample, the clone carrying this TCR beta chain was seen many times. Its antigen is still unknown. CDR1 and CDR2 from the germline V gene are LGHDT and YNNKEL (reference sequence). The CDR3 contains 13 residues. Trimming took 7 bases from V and 1 from J, leaving 10 bases between them. Time point denoted: newly diagnosed GD, antithyroid drugs for less than 3 months. Following extraction of RNA from PBMCs, that RNA was used to make the TCR library. The data are from a study of regulatory T cells in long-lasting Graves disease. Relying on iRepertoire HTBI primers and Arm-PCR of CDR3 regions, the team built TCR beta libraries. In TCRdb, the multiplex PCR reads were re-called with MiXCR into one record per CDR3 protein. The sample has about 530,000 distinct CDR3 sequences; about 16% are singletons. Overall study findings and caveats: Accuracy was perhaps lowered by the small sample size. Comparison showed that persistent patients shared more public clonotypes (about 2,700) than new patients (over 950).

These same data were also listed under a study on T cells in Graves' hyperthyroidism and ophthalmopathy.

The sequence derives from a woman aged 35-60 years with Graves disease. The chain combines TRBV3-1 with TRBJ1-1, with D possibly being TRBD1 (5 bases). The material sequenced was peripheral blood mononuclear cells (PBMCs), taken at new diagnosis, from a patient treated with antithyroid drugs. CDR3 region: CASKGNPNTEAFF. As DNA, the CDR3 is TGTGCCAGCAAGGGGAACCCGAACACTGAAGCTTTCTTT.